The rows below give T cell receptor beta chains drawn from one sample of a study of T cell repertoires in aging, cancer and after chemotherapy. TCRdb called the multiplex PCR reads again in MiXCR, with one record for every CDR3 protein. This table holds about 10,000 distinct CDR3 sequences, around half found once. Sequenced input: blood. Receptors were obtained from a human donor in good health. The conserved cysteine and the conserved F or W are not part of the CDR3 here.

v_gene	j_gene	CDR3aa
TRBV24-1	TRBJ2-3	ATSSRGYTDTQY
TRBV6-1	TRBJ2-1	ASSEAGGGAYNEQF
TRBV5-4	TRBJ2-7	ASSPRGDEQY
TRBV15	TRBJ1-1	ATSRDTTATEAF
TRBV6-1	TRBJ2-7	ASSEGGQGPGEQY
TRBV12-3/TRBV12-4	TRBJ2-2	ASSSHIGTGTGELF
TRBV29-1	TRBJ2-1	SVDSGTNEQF
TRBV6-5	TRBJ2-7	ASSYRPDPTHEQY
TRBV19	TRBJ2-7	ASSTKGTSNFEQY
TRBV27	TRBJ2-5	ASSLSTGKETQY
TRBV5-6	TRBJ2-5	ASSWGQPRGETQY
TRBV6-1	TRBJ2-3	ASTRTTTRY
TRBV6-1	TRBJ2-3	ASSRGDTRGTQY
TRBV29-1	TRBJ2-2	SVAKNQGTGELF
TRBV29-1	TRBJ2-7	SVVPGQGGTYEEY
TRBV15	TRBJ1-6	ATSRGQRGDNSPLH
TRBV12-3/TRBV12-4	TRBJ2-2	ASSPRTGITGELF
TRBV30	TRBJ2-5	AGGEMTQY
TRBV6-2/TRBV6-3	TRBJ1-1	ASSFTGAVEAF
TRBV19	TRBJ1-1	ASNPSGTNTEAF
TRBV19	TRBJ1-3	ASSLRSFRDSGNTIY
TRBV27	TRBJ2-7	ASSQNGVGSEQY
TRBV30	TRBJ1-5	AWSVGGMAHY
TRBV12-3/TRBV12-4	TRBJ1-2	ASSFQENYGYT
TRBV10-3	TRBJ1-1	AISDPDSAFEAF
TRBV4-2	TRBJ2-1	ASSQVVGSDNEQF
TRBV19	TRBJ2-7	ASSNLPGQGSEQY
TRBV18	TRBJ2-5	ASSPNVGRETQY
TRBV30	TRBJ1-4	AWSTPGVDEKLF
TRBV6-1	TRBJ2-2	ASSRQGSVTGELF
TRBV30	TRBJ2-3	AWSVLSRADTQY
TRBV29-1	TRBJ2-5	SVVTSYWETQY
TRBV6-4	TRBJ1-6	ASGSRSYNSPLH
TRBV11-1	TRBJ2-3	ASRGVVAGDRRATDTQY
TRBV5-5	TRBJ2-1	ASSLVGLGTYNEQF
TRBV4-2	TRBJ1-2	ASSQDGGVTDYGYT
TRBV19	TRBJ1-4	ASSKGWAEKLF
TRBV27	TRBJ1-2	ASSLSGQVGGGYT
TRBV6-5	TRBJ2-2	ASTDGAAGQTGELF
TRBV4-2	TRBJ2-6	ASSPLSSGANVLT
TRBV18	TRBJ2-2	ASSPPGGEELF